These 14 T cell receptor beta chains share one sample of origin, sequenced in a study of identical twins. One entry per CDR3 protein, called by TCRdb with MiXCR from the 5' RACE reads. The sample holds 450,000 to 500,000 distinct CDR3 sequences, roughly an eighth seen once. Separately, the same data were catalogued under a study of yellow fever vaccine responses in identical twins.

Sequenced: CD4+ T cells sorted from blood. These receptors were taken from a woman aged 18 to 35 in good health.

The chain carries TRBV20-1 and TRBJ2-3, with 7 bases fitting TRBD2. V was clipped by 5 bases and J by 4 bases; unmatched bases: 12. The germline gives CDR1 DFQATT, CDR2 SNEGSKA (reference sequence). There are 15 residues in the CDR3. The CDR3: CSASRPSGAADTQYF. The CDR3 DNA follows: TGCAGTGCTTCCCGGCCGAGCGGGGCGGCAGATACGCAGTATTTT.

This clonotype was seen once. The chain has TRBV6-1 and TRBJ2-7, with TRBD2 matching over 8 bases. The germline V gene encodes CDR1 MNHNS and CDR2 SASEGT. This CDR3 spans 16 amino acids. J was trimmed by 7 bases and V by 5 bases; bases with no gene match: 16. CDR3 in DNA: TGTGCCAGCAGTACCGGGGGGGGGGCGTCCCCACTTGAGCAGTACTTC. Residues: CASSTGGGASPLEQYF.

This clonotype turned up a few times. For the CDR3, the DNA is TGCAGTGCTAGAGATCGGGCGGGGGTTGCCAAAAACATTCAGTACTTC. It encodes CSARDRAGVAKNIQYF. The genes are TRBV20-1 and TRBJ2-4; 7 bases match TRBD2. Trimming at V came to 0 bases and at J to 1 base, leaving 6 bases not matched to a gene. This CDR3 comprises 16 residues. Looked up from germline, CDR1 is DFQATT and CDR2 is SNEGSKA (reference sequence).

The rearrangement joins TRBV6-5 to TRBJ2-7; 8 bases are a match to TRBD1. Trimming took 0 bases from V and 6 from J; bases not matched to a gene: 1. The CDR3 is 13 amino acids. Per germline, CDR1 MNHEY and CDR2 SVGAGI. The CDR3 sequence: CASSYSDRVEQYF. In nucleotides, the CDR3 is TGTGCCAGCAGTTACTCGGACAGGGTCGAGCAGTACTTC.

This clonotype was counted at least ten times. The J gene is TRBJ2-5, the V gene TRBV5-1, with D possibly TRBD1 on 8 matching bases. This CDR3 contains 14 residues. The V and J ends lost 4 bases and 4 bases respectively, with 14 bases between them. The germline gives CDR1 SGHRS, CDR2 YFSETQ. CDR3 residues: CASSPDREGETQYF. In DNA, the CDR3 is TGCGCCAGCAGCCCGGACAGGGAGGGAGAGACCCAGTACTTC.

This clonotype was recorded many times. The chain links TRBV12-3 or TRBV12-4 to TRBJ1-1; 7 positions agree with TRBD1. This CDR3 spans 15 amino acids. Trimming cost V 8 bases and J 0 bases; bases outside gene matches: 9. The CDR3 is CASAEAGGMNTEAFF. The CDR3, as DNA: TGTGCCAGCGCCGAGGCAGGGGGAATGAACACTGAAGCTTTCTTT.

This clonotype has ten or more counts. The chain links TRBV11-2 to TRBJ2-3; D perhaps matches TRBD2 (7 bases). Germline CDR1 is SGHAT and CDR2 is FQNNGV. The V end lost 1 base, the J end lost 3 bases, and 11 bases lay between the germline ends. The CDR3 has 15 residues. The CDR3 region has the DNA TGTGCCAGCAGCTTAGTGGGGGGGGCAACAGATACGCAGTATTTT. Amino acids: CASSLVGGATDTQYF.

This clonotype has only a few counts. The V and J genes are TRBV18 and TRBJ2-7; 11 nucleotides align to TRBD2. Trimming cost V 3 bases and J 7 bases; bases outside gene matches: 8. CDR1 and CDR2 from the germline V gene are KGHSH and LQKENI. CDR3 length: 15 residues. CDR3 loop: CASSPTSGASGEQYF. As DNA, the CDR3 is TGTGCCAGCTCACCGACTAGCGGGGCGAGCGGAGAGCAGTACTTC.

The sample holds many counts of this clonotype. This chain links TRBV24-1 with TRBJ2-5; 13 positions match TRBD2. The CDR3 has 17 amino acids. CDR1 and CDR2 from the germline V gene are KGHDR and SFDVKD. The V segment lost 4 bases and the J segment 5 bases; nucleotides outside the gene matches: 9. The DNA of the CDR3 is TGTGCCACCAGTGACCCCTTCGGGACTAGCGGGGTCGAGACCCAGTACTTC. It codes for CATSDPFGTSGVETQYF.

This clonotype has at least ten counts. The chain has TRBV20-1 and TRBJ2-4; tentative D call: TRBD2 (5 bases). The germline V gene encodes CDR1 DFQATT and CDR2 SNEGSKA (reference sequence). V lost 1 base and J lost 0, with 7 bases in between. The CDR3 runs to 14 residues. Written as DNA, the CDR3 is TGCAGTGCTAGAGTAGGACTAGCCAAAAACATTCAGTACTTC. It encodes CSARVGLAKNIQYF.

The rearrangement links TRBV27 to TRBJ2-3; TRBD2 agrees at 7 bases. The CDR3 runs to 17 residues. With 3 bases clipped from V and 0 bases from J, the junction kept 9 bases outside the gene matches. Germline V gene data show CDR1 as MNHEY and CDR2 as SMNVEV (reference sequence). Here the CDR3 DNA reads TGTGCCAGCAGTTTTCGGGGGACTACCCCTAGCACAGATACGCAGTATTTT. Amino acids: CASSFRGTTPSTDTQYF.

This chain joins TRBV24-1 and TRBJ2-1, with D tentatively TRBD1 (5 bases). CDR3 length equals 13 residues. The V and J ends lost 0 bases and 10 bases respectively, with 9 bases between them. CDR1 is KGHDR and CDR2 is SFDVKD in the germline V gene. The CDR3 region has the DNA TGTGCCACCAGTGATTTGGGTAGGACAGAGCAGTTCTTC. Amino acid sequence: CATSDLGRTEQFF.

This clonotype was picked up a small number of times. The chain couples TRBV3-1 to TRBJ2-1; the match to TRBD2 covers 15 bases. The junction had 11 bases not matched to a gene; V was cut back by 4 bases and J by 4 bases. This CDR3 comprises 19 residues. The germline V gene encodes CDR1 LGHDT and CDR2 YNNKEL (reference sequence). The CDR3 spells CASSPGLAGGPSGYNEQFF. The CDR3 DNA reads TGTGCCAGCAGCCCTGGACTAGCGGGAGGGCCCTCGGGGTACAATGAGCAGTTCTTC.

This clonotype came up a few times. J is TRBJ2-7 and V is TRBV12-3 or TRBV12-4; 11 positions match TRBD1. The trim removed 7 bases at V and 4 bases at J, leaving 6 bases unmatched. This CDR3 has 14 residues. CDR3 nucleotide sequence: TGTGCCAGCACCCGTGGGACAGGGGGATACGAGCAGTACTTC. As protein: CASTRGTGGYEQYF.